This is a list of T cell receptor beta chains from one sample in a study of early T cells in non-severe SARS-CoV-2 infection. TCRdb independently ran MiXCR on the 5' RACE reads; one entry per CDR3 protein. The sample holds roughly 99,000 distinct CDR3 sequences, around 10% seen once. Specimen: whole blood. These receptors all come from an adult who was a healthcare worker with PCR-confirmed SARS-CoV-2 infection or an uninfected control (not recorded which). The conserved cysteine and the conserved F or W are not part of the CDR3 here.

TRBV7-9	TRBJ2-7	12	ASSLGDRVGEQY
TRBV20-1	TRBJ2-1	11	SALARSYNEQF
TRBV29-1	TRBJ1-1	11	SVVGQGRTEAF
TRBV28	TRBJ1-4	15	ASSLGGTWDGKEKLF
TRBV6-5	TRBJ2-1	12	ASSTGTPYNEQF
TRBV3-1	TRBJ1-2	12	ASSQVIQGDGYT
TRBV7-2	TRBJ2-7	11	ASSLVRGSEQY
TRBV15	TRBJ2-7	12	ATTPDLAGTEQY
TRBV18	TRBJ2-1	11	ASSPESYGGQF
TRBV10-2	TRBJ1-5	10	ASGGGNQPQH
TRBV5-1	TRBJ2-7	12	ASSQDRGSYEQY
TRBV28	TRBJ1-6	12	ASSSGMLYSPLH
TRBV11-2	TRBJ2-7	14	ASSLPPGTRSYEQY
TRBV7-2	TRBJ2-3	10	ASGAGQDTQY
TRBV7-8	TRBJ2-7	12	ASSLGTGLGEQY
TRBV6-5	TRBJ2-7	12	ASSYATDSYEQY
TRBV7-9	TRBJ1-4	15	ASSFRQGRRSNEKLF
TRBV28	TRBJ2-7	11	ASSRRQTYEQY
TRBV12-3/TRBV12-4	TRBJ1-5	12	ASRGTYSNQPQH
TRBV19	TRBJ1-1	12	ASSTNGRYTEAF
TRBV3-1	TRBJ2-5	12	ASSQGTGQETQY
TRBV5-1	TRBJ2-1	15	ASSPGTSGRAHNEQF
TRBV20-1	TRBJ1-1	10	SADGGRTEAF
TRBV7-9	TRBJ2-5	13	ASSLALGGQETQY
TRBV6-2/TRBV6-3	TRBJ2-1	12	VSSYTSGYNEQF
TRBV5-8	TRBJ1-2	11	ASSQTGNYGYT
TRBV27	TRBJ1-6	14	ASIPRYGQGVSPLH
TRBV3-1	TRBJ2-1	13	ASSQEYYGGYEQF
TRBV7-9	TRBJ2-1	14	ASSSQGLALYNEQF
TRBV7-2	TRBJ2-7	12	ASSSGLARDEQY
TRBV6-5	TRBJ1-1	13	ASSYVTGYGTEAF
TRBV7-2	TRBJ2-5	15	ASSYAYHGGIEETQY
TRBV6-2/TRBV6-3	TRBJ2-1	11	ASSYSAGDEQF
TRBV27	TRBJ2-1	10	ASSFFGGEQF
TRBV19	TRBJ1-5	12	ASSWPGGNQPQH
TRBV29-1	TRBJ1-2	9	SVDRGDGYT
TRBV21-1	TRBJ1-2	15	ASSTKSRDRDNYGYT
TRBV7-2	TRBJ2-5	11	ASSRTGHETQY
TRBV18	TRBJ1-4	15	ASSPPQAKATNEKLF
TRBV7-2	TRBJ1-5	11	ASSFSDNQPQH
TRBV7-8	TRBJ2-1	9	ASSSSNEQF
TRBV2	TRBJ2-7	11	ASGRGWTYEQY
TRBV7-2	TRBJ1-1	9	ASSQLSEAF
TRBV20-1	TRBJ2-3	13	SATTTSFRRDTQY
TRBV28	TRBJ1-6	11	ATRLGANSPLH
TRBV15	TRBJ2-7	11	ATSTRLVYEQY
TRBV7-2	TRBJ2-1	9	ASSFGGEQF
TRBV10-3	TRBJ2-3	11	AISTLGADTQY
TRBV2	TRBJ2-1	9	ASSSSTEQF
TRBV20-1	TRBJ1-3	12	SALAGTGAATIY
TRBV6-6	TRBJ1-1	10	ASRNMNTEAF
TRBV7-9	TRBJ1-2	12	ASSSRDGFYGYT